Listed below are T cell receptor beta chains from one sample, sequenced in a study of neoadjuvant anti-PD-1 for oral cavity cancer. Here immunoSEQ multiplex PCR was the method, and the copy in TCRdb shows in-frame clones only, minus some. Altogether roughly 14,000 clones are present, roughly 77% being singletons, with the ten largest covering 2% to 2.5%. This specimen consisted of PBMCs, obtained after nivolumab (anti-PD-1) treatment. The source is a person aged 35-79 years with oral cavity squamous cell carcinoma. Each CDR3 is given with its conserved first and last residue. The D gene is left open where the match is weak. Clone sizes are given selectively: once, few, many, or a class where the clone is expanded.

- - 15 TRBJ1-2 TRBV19 TGTGCCAGTAGACCCCCCTGGGGATCCTACTATGGCTACACCTTC CASRPPWGSYYGYTF
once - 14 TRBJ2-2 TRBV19 TGTGCCAGTAGTATGGGCATAAGGACCGGGGAGCTGTTTTTT CASSMGIRTGELFF
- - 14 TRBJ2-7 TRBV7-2 TGTGCCAGCAGCCGCGACAGGACGGGTTACGAGCAGTACTTC CASSRDRTGYEQYF
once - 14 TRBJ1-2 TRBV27 TGTGCCAGCAGTTTGGCGGCAGGGAGGAATGGCTACACCTTC CASSLAAGRNGYTF
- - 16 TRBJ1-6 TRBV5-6 TGTGCCAGCAGCCAACGGGACCGAACCGGCGATTCACCCCTCCACTTT CASSQRDRTGDSPLHF
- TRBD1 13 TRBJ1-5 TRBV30 TGTGCCTGGAGCCGACAGGGGGACCAGCCCCAGCATTTT CAWSRQGDQPQHF
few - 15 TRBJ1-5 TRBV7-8 TGTGCCAGCAGCTCCGAGGGAGGGGTAAATCAGCCCCAGCATTTT CASSSEGGVNQPQHF
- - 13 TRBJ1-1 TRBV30 TGTGCCTGGAGTGTACTGGGACGAAGTGGAGCTTTCTTT CAWSVLGRSGAFF
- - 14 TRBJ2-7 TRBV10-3 TGTGCCATCAGTGAGTCGGTCCAGGGCTTCGAGCAGTACTTC CAISESVQGFEQYF
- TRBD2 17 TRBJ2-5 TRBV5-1 TGCGCCAGCAGCTTGGGGGGACTAGCGGGTAGAAGGGAGACCCAGTACTTC CASSLGGLAGRRETQYF